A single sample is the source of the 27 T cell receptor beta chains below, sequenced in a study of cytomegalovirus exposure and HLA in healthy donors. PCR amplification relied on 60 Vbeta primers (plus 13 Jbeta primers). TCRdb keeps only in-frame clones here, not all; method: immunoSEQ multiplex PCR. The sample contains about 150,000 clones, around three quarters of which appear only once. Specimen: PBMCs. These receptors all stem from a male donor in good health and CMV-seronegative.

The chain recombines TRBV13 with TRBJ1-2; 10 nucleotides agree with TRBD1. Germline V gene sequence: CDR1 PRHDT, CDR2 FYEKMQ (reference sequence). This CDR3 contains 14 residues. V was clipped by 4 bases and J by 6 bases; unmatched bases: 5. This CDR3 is CASSSGQGRNGYTF. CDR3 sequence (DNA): TGTGCCAGCAGCTCGGGACAGGGGAGGAATGGCTACACCTTC.

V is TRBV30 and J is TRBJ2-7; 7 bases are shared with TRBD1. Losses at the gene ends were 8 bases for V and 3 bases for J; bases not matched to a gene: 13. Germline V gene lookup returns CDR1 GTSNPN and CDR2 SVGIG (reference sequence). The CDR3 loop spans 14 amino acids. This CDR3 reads CARSGTDPIYEQYF. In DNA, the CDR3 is TGTGCCCGCTCCGGGACAGACCCTATCTACGAGCAGTACTTC.

This CDR3 reads CASSFRTGGEKLFF. The CDR3 nucleotides read TGTGCCAGCAGTTTTAGGACAGGGGGCGAAAAACTGTTTTTT. V and J are TRBV28 and TRBJ1-4, with 11 positions matching TRBD1. V dropped 3 bases and J dropped 8; count of bases not matched to a gene: 2. Germline CDR1 is MDHEN and CDR2 is SYDVKM. The CDR3 consists of 14 residues. Full variable domain (missing parts from reference TRBV28 and TRBJ1-4): DVKVTQSSRYLVKRTGEKVFLECVQDMDHENMFWYRQDPGLGLRLIYFSYDVKMKEKGDIPEGYSVSREKKERFSLILESASTNQTSMYLCASSFRTGGEKLFFGSGTQLSVL.

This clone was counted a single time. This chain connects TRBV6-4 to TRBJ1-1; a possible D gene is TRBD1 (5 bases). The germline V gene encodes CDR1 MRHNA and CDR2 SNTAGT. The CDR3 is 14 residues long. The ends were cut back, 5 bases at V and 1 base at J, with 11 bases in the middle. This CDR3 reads CASSQGKGNTEAFF. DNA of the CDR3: TGTGCCAGCAGTCAGGGAAAGGGGAACACTGAAGCTTTCTTT.

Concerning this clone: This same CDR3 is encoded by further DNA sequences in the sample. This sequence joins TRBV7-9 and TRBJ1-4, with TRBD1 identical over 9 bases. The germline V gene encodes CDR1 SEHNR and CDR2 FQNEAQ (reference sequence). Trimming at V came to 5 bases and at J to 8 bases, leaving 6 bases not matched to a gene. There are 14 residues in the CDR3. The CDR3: CASSQDRGNEKLFF. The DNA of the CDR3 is TGTGCCAGCAGCCAGGACAGGGGAAACGAAAAACTGTTTTTT.

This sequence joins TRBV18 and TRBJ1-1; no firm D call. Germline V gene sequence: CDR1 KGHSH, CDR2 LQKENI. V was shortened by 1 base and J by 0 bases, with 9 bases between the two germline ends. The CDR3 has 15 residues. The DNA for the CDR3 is TGTGCCAGCTCACCACGGACGGGAGTGAACACTGAAGCTTTCTTT. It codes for CASSPRTGVNTEAFF.

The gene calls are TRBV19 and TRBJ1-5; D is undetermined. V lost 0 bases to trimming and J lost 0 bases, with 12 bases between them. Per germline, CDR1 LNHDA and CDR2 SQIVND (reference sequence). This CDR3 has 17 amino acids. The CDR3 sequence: CASSIDLGQYSNQPQHF. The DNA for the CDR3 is TGTGCCAGTAGTATAGATCTTGGGCAGTATAGCAATCAGCCCCAGCATTTT.

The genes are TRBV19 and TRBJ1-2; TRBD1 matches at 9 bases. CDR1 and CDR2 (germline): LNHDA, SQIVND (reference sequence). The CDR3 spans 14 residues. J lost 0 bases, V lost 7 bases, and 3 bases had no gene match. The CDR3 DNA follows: TGTGCCAGTATCGACAGGGGGTCTAACTATGGCTACACCTTC. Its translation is CASIDRGSNYGYTF.

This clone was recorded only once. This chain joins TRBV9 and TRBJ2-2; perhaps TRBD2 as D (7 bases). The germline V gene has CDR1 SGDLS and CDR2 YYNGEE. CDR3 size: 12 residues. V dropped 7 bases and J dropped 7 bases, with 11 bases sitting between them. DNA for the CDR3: TGTGCCAGCGGGGGGGCCCACGGGGAGCTGTTTTTT. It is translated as CASGGAHGELFF.

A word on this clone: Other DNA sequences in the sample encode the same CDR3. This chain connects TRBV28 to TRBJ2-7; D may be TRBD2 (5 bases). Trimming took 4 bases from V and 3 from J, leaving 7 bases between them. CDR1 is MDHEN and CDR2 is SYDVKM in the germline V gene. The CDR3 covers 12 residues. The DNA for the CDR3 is TGTGCCAGCAGTTCCGGGGTCTACGAGCAGTACTTC. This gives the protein CASSSGVYEQYF.

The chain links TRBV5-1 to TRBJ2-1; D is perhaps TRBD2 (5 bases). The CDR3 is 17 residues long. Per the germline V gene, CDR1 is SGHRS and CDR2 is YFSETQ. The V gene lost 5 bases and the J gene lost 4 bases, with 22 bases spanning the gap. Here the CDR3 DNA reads TGCGCCAGCAGATCGAACTATGAGGGCCATGGATACAATGAGCAGTTCTTC. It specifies CASRSNYEGHGYNEQFF.

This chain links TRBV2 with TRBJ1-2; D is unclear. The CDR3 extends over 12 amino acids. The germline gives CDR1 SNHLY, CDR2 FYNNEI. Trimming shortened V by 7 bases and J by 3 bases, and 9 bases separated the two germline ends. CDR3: CASNLGDYGYTF. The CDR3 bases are TGTGCCAGCAACTTGGGCGACTATGGCTACACCTTC.

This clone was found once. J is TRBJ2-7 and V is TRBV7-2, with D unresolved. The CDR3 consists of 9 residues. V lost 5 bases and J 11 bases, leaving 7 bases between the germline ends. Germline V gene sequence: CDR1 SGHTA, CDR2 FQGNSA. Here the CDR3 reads CASSTGEYF. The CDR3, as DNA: TGTGCCAGCAGCACTGGTGAGTACTTC.

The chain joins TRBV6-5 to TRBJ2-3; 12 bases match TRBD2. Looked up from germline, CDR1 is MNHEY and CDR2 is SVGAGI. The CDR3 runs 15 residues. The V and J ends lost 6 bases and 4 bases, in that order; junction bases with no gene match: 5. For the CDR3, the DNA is TGTGCCAGCAGGTTGACTAGCGGGAGCGCAGATACGCAGTATTTT. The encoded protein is CASRLTSGSADTQYF.

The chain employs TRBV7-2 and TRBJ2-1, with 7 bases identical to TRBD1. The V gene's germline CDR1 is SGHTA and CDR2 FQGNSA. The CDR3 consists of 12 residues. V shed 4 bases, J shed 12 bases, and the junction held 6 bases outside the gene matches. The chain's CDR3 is CASSSYRGWQFF. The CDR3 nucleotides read TGTGCCAGCAGCTCGTACAGGGGTTGGCAGTTCTTC.

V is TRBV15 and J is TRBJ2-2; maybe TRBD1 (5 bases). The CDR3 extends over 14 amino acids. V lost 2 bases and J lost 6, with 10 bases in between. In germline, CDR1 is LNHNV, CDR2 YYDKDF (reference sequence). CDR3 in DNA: TGTGCCACCAGCAGACGCCAGGGTTCCGGGGAGCTGTTTTTT. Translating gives CATSRRQGSGELFF.

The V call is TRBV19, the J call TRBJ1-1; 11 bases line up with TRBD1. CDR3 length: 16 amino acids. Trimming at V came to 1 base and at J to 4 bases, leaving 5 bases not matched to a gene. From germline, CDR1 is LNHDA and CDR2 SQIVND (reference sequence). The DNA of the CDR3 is TGTGCCAGTAGTATAGTTGCCGGGACAGGGGGCACTGAAGCTTTCTTT. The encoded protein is CASSIVAGTGGTEAFF. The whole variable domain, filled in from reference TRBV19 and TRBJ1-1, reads DGGITQSPKYLFRKEGQNVTLSCEQNLNHDAMYWYRQDPGQGLRLIYYSQIVNDFQKGDIAEGYSVSREKKESFPLTVTSAQKNPTAFYLCASSIVAGTGGTEAFFGQGTRLTVV.

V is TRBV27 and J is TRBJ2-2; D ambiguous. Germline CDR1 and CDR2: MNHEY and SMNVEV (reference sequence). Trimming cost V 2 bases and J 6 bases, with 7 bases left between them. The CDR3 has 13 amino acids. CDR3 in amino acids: CASSLVTAGELFF. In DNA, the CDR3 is TGTGCCAGCAGTTTAGTAACGGCCGGGGAGCTGTTTTTT.

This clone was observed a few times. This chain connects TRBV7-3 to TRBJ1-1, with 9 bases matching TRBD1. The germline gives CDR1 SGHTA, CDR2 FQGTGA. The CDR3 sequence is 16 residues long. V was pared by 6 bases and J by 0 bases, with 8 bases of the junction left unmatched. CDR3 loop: CASSGQGPSMNTEAFF. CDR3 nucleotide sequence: TGTGCCAGCAGTGGACAGGGGCCATCAATGAACACTGAAGCTTTCTTT. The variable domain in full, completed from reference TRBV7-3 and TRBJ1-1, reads GAGVSQTPSNKVTEKGKYVELRCDPISGHTALYWYRQSLGQGPEFLIYFQGTGAADDSGLPNDRFFAVRPEGSVSTLKIQRTERGDSAVYLCASSGQGPSMNTEAFFGQGTRLTVV.

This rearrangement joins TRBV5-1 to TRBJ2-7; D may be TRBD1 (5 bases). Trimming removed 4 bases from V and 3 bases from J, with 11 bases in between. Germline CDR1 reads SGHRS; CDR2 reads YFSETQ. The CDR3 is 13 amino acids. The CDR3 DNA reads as TGCGCCAGCAGCGCGACAGATAGCTACGAGCAGTACTTC. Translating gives CASSATDSYEQYF. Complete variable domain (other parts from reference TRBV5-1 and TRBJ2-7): KAGVTQTPRYLIKTRGQQVTLSCSPISGHRSVSWYQQTPGQGLQFLFEYFSETQRNKGNFPGRFSGRQFSNSRSEMNVSTLELGDSALYLCASSATDSYEQYFGPGTRLTVT.

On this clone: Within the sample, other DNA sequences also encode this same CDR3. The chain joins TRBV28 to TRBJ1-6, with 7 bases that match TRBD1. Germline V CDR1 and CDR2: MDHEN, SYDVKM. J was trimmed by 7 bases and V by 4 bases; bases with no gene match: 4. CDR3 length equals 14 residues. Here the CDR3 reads CASSSTGVNSPLHF. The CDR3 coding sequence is TGTGCCAGCAGTTCCACAGGGGTAAATTCACCCCTCCACTTT. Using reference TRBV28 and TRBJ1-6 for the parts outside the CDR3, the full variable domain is DVKVTQSSRYLVKRTGEKVFLECVQDMDHENMFWYRQDPGLGLRLIYFSYDVKMKEKGDIPEGYSVSREKKERFSLILESASTNQTSMYLCASSSTGVNSPLHFGNGTRLTVT.

The CDR3 reads CASSYRQPEETQYF. The CDR3 DNA follows: TGTGCCAGCAGTTACAGACAACCGGAAGAGACCCAGTACTTC. This chain links TRBV6-5 with TRBJ2-5; no definite D call. Germline V lookup: CDR1 MNHEY, CDR2 SVGAGI. Deletions cut 2 bases from V and 3 bases from J, with 10 bases between. This CDR3 is 14 amino acids long.

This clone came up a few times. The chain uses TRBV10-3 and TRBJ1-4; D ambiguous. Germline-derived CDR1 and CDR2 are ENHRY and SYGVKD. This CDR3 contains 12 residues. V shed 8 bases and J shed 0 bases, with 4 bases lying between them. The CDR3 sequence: CAIRSTNEKLFF. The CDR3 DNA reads TGTGCCATCCGGTCAACTAATGAAAAACTGTTTTTT.

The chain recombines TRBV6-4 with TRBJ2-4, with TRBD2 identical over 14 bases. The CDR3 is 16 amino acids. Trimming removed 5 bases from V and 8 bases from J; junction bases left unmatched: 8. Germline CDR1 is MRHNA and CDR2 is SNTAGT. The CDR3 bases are TGTGCCAGCAGTCCAGGGACTAGCGGGGGCAAGGACATTCAGTACTTC. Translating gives CASSPGTSGGKDIQYF.

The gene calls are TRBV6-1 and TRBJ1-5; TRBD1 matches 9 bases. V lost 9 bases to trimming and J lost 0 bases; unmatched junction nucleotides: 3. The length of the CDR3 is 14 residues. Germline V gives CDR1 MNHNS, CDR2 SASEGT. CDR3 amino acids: CASRTGASNQPQHF. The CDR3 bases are TGTGCCAGTCGGACAGGGGCTAGCAATCAGCCCCAGCATTTT.

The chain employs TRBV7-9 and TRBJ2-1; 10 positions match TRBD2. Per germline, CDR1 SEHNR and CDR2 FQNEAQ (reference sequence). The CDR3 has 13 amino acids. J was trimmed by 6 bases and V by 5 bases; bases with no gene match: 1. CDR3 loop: CASSPSGSNEQFF. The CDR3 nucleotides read TGTGCCAGCAGCCCTAGCGGGAGCAATGAGCAGTTCTTC.

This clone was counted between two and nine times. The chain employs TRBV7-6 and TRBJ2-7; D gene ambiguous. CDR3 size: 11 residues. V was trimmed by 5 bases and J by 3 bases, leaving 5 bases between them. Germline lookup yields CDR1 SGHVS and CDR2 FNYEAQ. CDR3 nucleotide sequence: TGTGCCAGCAGCCTTAACTACGAGCAGTACTTC. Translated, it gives CASSLNYEQYF.